The sequence of this TCR beta chain was determined in a study of identical twins. General study points: Invariant populations such as MAIT and iNKT cells could partly muddle zero-insertion analyses.

MiXCR was run by TCRdb on the 5' RACE reads, yielding one entry per CDR3 protein. The repertoire holds under 350,000 distinct CDR3 sequences, with 7.5% to 9.5% as singletons. CDR1 is LGHNA and CDR2 is YSLEER in the germline V gene. V was trimmed by 1 base and J by 9 bases, leaving 10 bases between them. The CDR3 is 13 residues long. A few counts support this clonotype. Its target is not known. Donors were all healthy Caucasians. In addition, the sample was reused for a study of yellow fever vaccine responses in identical twins.

The chain couples TRBV4-3 to TRBJ2-1; tentatively, D is TRBD2 (5 bases). The receptor was derived from a woman younger than 30 in good health. Sequences were obtained from CD8+ T cells sorted from blood. CDR3 region: CASSQGRSSEQFF. In nucleotides, the CDR3 is TGCGCCAGCAGCCAAGGGAGGTCGTCTGAGCAGTTCTTC.